One and the same sample provided the 26 T cell receptor beta chains below, sequenced in a study of blood T cell repertoires in COVID-19. Sequenced by immunoSEQ multiplex PCR; TCRdb stores in-frame clones only, minus some. The table lists under 300,000 clones, approximately 82% of them singletons. Sequencing used PBMCs or T cells enriched from blood (not recorded which). The receptors derive from a man in his forties who had recovered from COVID-19.

V usage is TRBV4-2 and J usage is TRBJ2-5; no reliable D call. This CDR3 region has 15 residues. Trimming stripped 0 bases from V and 1 base from J, with 9 bases between. CDR1 LGHNA and CDR2 YNFKEQ come from the germline V gene. CDR3 DNA: TGTGCCAGCAGCCAAGAAGCAAGCCTCCAAGAGACCCAGTACTTC. This encodes CASSQEASLQETQYF.

This rearrangement joins TRBV29-1 to TRBJ2-3; no clear D. CDR3 length equals 12 residues. The germline gives CDR1 SQVTM, CDR2 ANQGSEA. Trimming removed 6 bases at V and 2 bases at J, with 9 bases between. The CDR3 loop reads CSVAAVTDTQYF. CDR3 DNA sequence: TGCAGCGTGGCGGCAGTCACAGATACGCAGTATTTT.

A few counts support this clone. V usage is TRBV19 and J usage is TRBJ2-7; a possible D gene is TRBD2 (5 bases). The CDR3 consists of 14 residues. Trimming took off 3 bases at V and 6 bases at J, with 15 bases between the two ends. Germline CDR1 LNHDA, CDR2 SQIVND (reference sequence). CDR3 protein: CASSIGGHAGEQYF. As DNA, the CDR3 is TGTGCCAGTAGTATTGGAGGCCACGCCGGCGAGCAGTACTTC.

The rearrangement joins TRBV9 to TRBJ1-3; 8 bases map to TRBD1. The length of the CDR3 is 14 residues. V lost 5 bases to trimming and J lost 0 bases; unmatched junction nucleotides: 1. The germline V gene has CDR1 SGDLS and CDR2 YYNGEE. The CDR3 DNA follows: TGTGCCAGCAGTACAGGGGGCTCTGGAAACACCATATATTTT. This gives the protein CASSTGGSGNTIYF.

This clone was counted between two and nine times. J is TRBJ2-5 and V is TRBV10-3; no definite D call. Looked up from germline, CDR1 is ENHRY and CDR2 is SYGVKD. This CDR3 region has 15 residues. Trimming left V 0 bases short and J 7 bases short, with 15 bases between. CDR3 in DNA: TGTGCCATCAGTGAGTCCGCGACTCCTGGTGGGACCCAGTACTTC. This sequence encodes CAISESATPGGTQYF.

The V call is TRBV6-1, the J call TRBJ2-1, with 11 nucleotides matching TRBD2. In germline, CDR1 is MNHNS, CDR2 SASEGT. The CDR3 sequence is 16 residues long. Germline trimming cut 2 bases from V and 4 bases from J; bases unmatched to any gene: 4. The CDR3 spells CASSEIAGGLYNEQFF. CDR3 DNA: TGTGCCAGCAGTGAAATAGCGGGGGGGCTATACAATGAGCAGTTCTTC.

This clone was counted a few times. The chain uses TRBV5-1 and TRBJ1-6; TRBD1 matches 7 bases. The V segment lost 0 bases and the J segment 10 bases; nucleotides outside the gene matches: 4. The length of the CDR3 is 14 residues. Germline V gene sequence: CDR1 SGHRS, CDR2 YFSETQ. The DNA of the CDR3 is TGCGCCAGCAGCTTGGAGGGGGCAAAATCACCCCTCCACTTT. Translating gives CASSLEGAKSPLHF.

J is TRBJ1-2 and V is TRBV3-1 (or the pseudogene TRBV3-2), with 8 bases identical to TRBD1. The V gene end was trimmed by 4 bases and the J gene end by 8 bases; junction bases not matched to a gene: 9. The CDR3 spans 14 residues. Germline V lookup: CDR1 LGHDT, CDR2 YNNKEL (reference sequence). The DNA for the CDR3 is TGTGCCAGCAGCCGACAGGGGACTATCGGGGGCTACACCTTC. Its protein product is CASSRQGTIGGYTF.

The rearrangement links TRBV9 to TRBJ2-1; 14 nucleotides align to TRBD2. V shed 2 bases, J shed 9 bases, and the junction held 4 bases outside the gene matches. The CDR3 loop spans 15 amino acids. CDR1 and CDR2 from the germline V gene are SGDLS and YYNGEE. The DNA for the CDR3 is TGTGCCAGCAGCGTGGGGACTAGCGGGAGCCTTGAGCAGTTCTTC. This codes for CASSVGTSGSLEQFF.

This clone occurred once. The chain couples TRBV6-2 or TRBV6-3 to TRBJ1-2, with 11 nucleotides matching TRBD1. Germline V CDR1 and CDR2: MNHEY, SVGEGT. The CDR3 covers 18 residues. The V segment lost 4 bases and the J segment 2 bases; nucleotides outside the gene matches: 12. The CDR3 loop reads CASSSLPGQGVMNYGYTF. The CDR3 bases are TGTGCCAGCAGTTCCCTCCCGGGACAGGGGGTTATGAACTATGGCTACACCTTC.

The chain employs TRBV28 and TRBJ1-1; 7 positions match TRBD1. J gave up 11 bases and V 3 bases, and 15 bases lay outside the gene matches. From germline, CDR1 is MDHEN and CDR2 SYDVKM. This CDR3 is 15 amino acids long. The CDR3: CASSFAPDRDSRAFF. CDR3 nucleotide sequence: TGTGCCAGCAGTTTCGCACCCGACAGGGACTCTCGGGCTTTCTTT.

The rearrangement links TRBV15 to TRBJ2-7; TRBD2 aligns across 11 bases. The V and J ends lost 6 bases and 6 bases, in that order; junction bases with no gene match: 7. CDR3 length: 14 residues. Per germline, CDR1 LNHNV and CDR2 YYDKDF (reference sequence). The CDR3 DNA reads TGTGCCACCAGTAGACTAGCGGGGTATCCCGAGCAGTACTTC. Protein sequence: CATSRLAGYPEQYF.

The chain combines TRBV3-1 (or the pseudogene TRBV3-2) with TRBJ1-1; D is uncertain. This CDR3 has 13 amino acids. Germline V gene lookup returns CDR1 LGHDT and CDR2 YNNKEL (reference sequence). Trimming stripped 4 bases from V and 0 bases from J, with 6 bases between. The CDR3, as DNA: TGTGCCAGCAGCCCCACAGTGAACACTGAAGCTTTCTTT. Amino acid sequence: CASSPTVNTEAFF.

This rearrangement joins TRBV19 to TRBJ2-7; D is ambiguous. V lost 3 bases and J 2 bases, leaving 11 bases between the germline ends. There are 14 residues in the CDR3. Per the germline V gene, CDR1 is LNHDA and CDR2 is SQIVND (reference sequence). The DNA of the CDR3 is TGTGCCAGTAGTATTCAAACGGGTACCTACGAGCAGTACTTC. This sequence encodes CASSIQTGTYEQYF.

The V call is TRBV7-2, the J call TRBJ1-2; maybe TRBD1 (5 bases). Germline loops: CDR1 SGHTA, CDR2 FQGNSA. The CDR3 is 15 amino acids. V lost 4 bases to trimming and J lost 8 bases, with 20 bases between them. The CDR3 sequence is CASSSPEGATQGYTF. The CDR3 DNA sequence: TGTGCCAGCAGCTCCCCTGAAGGGGCTACGCAGGGCTACACCTTC.

The gene calls are TRBV27 and TRBJ1-2, with TRBD1 matching 8 bases. The CDR3 has 14 residues. CDR1 and CDR2 from the germline V gene are MNHEY and SMNVEV (reference sequence). V lost 4 bases, J lost 8 bases, and 9 bases stayed unmatched. CDR3 region: CASSSLTGDRGYTF. CDR3 DNA sequence: TGTGCCAGCAGTTCTCTGACAGGGGATCGCGGCTACACCTTC.

The chain links TRBV3-1 (or the pseudogene TRBV3-2) to TRBJ2-4; tentatively, D is TRBD1 (6 bases). The CDR3 length is 16 residues. V was pared by 0 bases and J by 8 bases, with 17 bases between. In germline, CDR1 is LGHDT, CDR2 YNNKEL (reference sequence). The CDR3 coding sequence is TGTGCCAGCAGCCAAGAGGGGTCAGGGGTTGGAGACATTCAGTACTTC. Amino acid sequence: CASSQEGSGVGDIQYF.

In DNA, the CDR3 is TGTGCCAGCAGGACGCAGGGTACCCATTTCACAGATACGCAGTATTTT. Amino acids: CASRTQGTHFTDTQYF. The gene calls are TRBV7-8 and TRBJ2-3; tentative D call: TRBD1 (5 bases). Between the trimmed V and J ends, which lost 6 bases and 2 bases, there was a span of 18 bases. The length of the CDR3 is 16 residues. CDR1 and CDR2 from the germline V gene are SGHVS and FQNEAQ.

This clone was seen more than once but under ten times. The rearrangement links TRBV3-1 (or the pseudogene TRBV3-2) to TRBJ2-7; 14 bases fit TRBD2. The germline gives CDR1 LGHDT, CDR2 YNNKEL (reference sequence). V lost 2 bases to trimming and J lost 2 bases; unmatched junction nucleotides: 5. The CDR3 loop spans 17 amino acids. The CDR3, as DNA: TGTGCCAGCAGCCAATCCGGACTAGCGGGGGGACCCTACGAGCAGTACTTC. It is translated as CASSQSGLAGGPYEQYF.

In this sample, this clone turned up once. The CDR3 DNA reads TGTGCCAGCAGTTTTTTGTACAGGGGGCGCCGCGCAGATACGCAGTATTTT. Amino acids: CASSFLYRGRRADTQYF. The gene calls are TRBV28 and TRBJ2-3; 9 nucleotides line up with TRBD1. The trim removed 3 bases at V and 4 bases at J, leaving 11 bases unmatched. Germline V gene lookup returns CDR1 MDHEN and CDR2 SYDVKM. This CDR3 has 17 residues.

This clone was seen a single time. The CDR3 DNA reads TGCGCCAGCAGTGAACCGCGGGACACTGAAGCTTTCTTT. Translated: CASSEPRDTEAFF. The chain employs TRBV10-2 and TRBJ1-1; no reliable D call. CDR3 size: 13 residues. V was shortened by 3 bases and J by 3 bases, with 8 bases between the two germline ends. Germline CDR1 and CDR2: WSHSY and SAAADI.

The gene calls are TRBV28 and TRBJ2-1; 7 bases fit TRBD1. The CDR3 is made up of 14 amino acids. Unmatched junction bases numbered 1, after V lost 5 bases and J lost 0 bases. Per the germline V gene, CDR1 is MDHEN and CDR2 is SYDVKM. The CDR3 reads CASSRDSSYNEQFF. CDR3 nucleotides: TGTGCCAGCAGTCGGGACAGCTCCTACAATGAGCAGTTCTTC.

This clone was picked up one time. The J gene is TRBJ2-7, the V gene TRBV7-9; D may be TRBD1 (5 bases). CDR3 length: 14 amino acids. V lost 1 base to trimming and J lost 2 bases, with 9 bases between them. Per germline, CDR1 SEHNR and CDR2 FQNEAQ (reference sequence). Here the CDR3 reads CASSLDSRAYEQYF. DNA of the CDR3: TGTGCCAGCAGCTTAGACAGCAGGGCCTACGAGCAGTACTTC.

This CDR3 reads CASSWTEVFYEQYF. CDR3 bases: TGTGCCAGCAGTTGGACAGAAGTTTTTTACGAGCAGTACTTC. The chain has TRBV6-2 or TRBV6-3 and TRBJ2-7; D perhaps matches TRBD1 (6 bases). The ends were cut back, 4 bases at V and 4 bases at J, with 14 bases in the middle. The CDR3 has 14 residues. Germline CDR1 reads MNHEY; CDR2 reads SVGEGT.

The chain uses TRBV18 and TRBJ1-1; 12 bases are shared with TRBD1. CDR1 and CDR2 from the germline V gene are KGHSH and LQKENI. The CDR3 extends over 13 amino acids. The V gene end was trimmed by 5 bases and the J gene end by 7 bases; junction bases not matched to a gene: 2. The CDR3, as DNA: TGTGCCAGCTCAGGGACAGGGGGCGGTGAAGCTTTCTTT. Its protein product is CASSGTGGGEAFF.

The rearrangement links TRBV18 to TRBJ2-3; tentative D call: TRBD1 (5 bases). The CDR3 runs 14 residues. V dropped 0 bases and J dropped 6 bases, with 10 bases sitting between them. Germline V CDR1 and CDR2: KGHSH, LQKENI. DNA of the CDR3: TGTGCCAGCTCACCACCAGGGGTTCTCGATACGCAGTATTTT. It encodes CASSPPGVLDTQYF. The full variable domain, with the rest looked up from reference TRBV18 and TRBJ2-3, is NAGVMQNPRHLVRRRGQEARLRCSPMKGHSHVYWYRQLPEEGLKFMVYLQKENIIDESGMPKERFSAEFPKEGPSILRIQQVVRGDSAAYFCASSPPGVLDTQYFGPGTRLTVL.